A single sample is the source of the 30 T cell receptor beta chains below, sequenced in a study of CD8 T cells in ankylosing spondylitis. TCRdb redid the calling of the 5' RACE reads with MiXCR, one entry per CDR3 protein. The sample contains a few hundred thousand distinct CDR3 sequences, 20% of which appear only once. What was sequenced was blood, either unsorted or a sorted T cell fraction (not recorded which). Receptors originate from a male donor with ankylosing spondylitis or in good health (not recorded which).

This clonotype was counted only a few times. The chain combines TRBV2 with TRBJ1-3; D unresolved. Germline values: CDR1 SNHLY, CDR2 FYNNEI. The V and J ends lost 4 bases and 0 bases respectively, with 10 bases between them. The length of the CDR3 is 15 residues. The CDR3 is CASSAPTRSGNTIYF. As DNA, the CDR3 is TGTGCCAGCAGTGCACCGACCCGCTCTGGAAACACCATATATTTT.

V gene TRBV7-9 combines with J gene TRBJ2-1; no definite D call. The germline V and J ends were trimmed by 11 bases and 0 bases, with 11 bases remaining between them. There are 13 residues in the CDR3. Germline CDR1 reads SEHNR; CDR2 reads FQNEAQ (reference sequence). In DNA form, the CDR3 reads TGTGCCGGAAGCAGTAGCTCCTACAATGAGCAGTTCTTC. Translation: CAGSSSSYNEQFF.

The V and J genes are TRBV7-8 and TRBJ1-1; unclear D gene. The V gene's germline CDR1 is SGHVS and CDR2 FQNEAQ. V was shortened by 5 bases and J by 4 bases, with 11 bases between the two germline ends. The CDR3 extends over 13 amino acids. CDR3 region: CASSATLGTEAFF. The CDR3 DNA is TGTGCCAGCAGCGCCACACTGGGCACTGAAGCTTTCTTT.

Many counts were recorded for this clonotype. This sequence joins TRBV5-6 and TRBJ2-3, with D tentatively TRBD2 (5 bases). Germline V CDR1 and CDR2: SGHDT, YYEEEE. The germline V and J ends were trimmed by 1 base and 4 bases, with 16 bases remaining between them. The CDR3 length is 16 residues. The CDR3 spells CASSLRGGRAADTQYF. CDR3 bases: TGTGCCAGCAGCTTGAGAGGTGGGAGAGCGGCAGATACGCAGTATTTT. Full variable domain (missing parts from reference TRBV5-6 and TRBJ2-3): DAGVTQSPTHLIKTRGQQVTLRCSPKSGHDTVSWYQQALGQGPQFIFQYYEEEERQRGNFPDRFSGHQFPNYSSELNVNALLLGDSALYLCASSLRGGRAADTQYFGPGTRLTVL.

About this clonotype itself: The CDR3 end shows no conserved phenylalanine or tryptophan, and so a read error is likely. This chain links TRBV20-1 with TRBJ2-1; TRBD2 agrees at 13 bases. V shed 6 bases and J 4 bases; nucleotides not matched to a gene: 3. The CDR3 is 14 residues long. Germline CDR1 DFQATT, CDR2 SNEGSKA (reference sequence). For the CDR3, the DNA is TGCAGTGCCTTGACTAGCGGGAGGTACAATGAGCAGTTCCTC. Translated: CSALTSGRYNEQFL.

J is TRBJ1-1 and V is TRBV20-1; D not certain. V lost 2 bases, J lost 11 bases, and 9 bases lay in between. Germline CDR1 is DFQATT and CDR2 is SNEGSKA (reference sequence). This CDR3 is built from 10 residues. This CDR3 reads CSARWKQAFF. The DNA of the CDR3 is TGCAGTGCTAGATGGAAGCAGGCTTTCTTT.

This clonotype was counted only a few times. This chain joins TRBV28 and TRBJ2-5; weak D call: TRBD1 (5 bases). The CDR3 is made up of 12 amino acids. V lost 6 bases to trimming and J lost 7 bases, with 12 bases between them. Germline CDR1 reads MDHEN; CDR2 reads SYDVKM. Here the CDR3 reads CASRKPQGTQYF. CDR3 DNA: TGTGCCAGCAGAAAACCCCAGGGGACCCAGTACTTC.

This clonotype was counted many times. The chain joins TRBV5-1 to TRBJ1-4, with TRBD1 identical over 7 bases. Trimming at V came to 4 bases and at J to 4 bases, leaving 7 bases not matched to a gene. This CDR3 region has 15 residues. Germline CDR1 and CDR2: SGHRS and YFSETQ. CDR3 sequence reads: CASSETGKRNEKLFF. The CDR3 bases are TGCGCCAGCAGCGAGACAGGGAAGCGTAATGAAAAACTGTTTTTT.

The table lists this clonotype with a few counts. CDR3: CASSHRPGLRGPGELFF. For the CDR3, the DNA is TGTGCCAGCAGCCACCGGCCGGGCCTAAGGGGCCCCGGGGAGCTGTTTTTT. The rearrangement uses TRBV3-1 and TRBJ2-2; a possible D gene is TRBD1 (5 bases). The CDR3 covers 17 residues. CDR1 is LGHDT, CDR2 YNNKEL, per germline (reference sequence). Trimming stripped 3 bases from V and 6 bases from J, with 20 bases between.

About this clonotype: An end of the junction differs from the germline gene, which may be a read error. V and J are TRBV12-3 or TRBV12-4 and TRBJ1-2, with TRBD1 identical over 8 bases. The CDR3 contains 13 residues. The CDR3 DNA reads as TGTGCCAGCAGATTAGACAGGGGTGATGGCTACACCTTC. Its protein product is CASRLDRGDGYTF.

The genes are TRBV12-3 or TRBV12-4 and TRBJ2-3, with TRBD1 matching 11 bases. V was clipped by 4 bases and J by 0 bases; unmatched bases: 12. The CDR3 contains 19 residues. CDR3 bases: TGTGCCAGCAGTTCCTCCGGGACAGGGGGGATATCTAGCACAGATACGCAGTATTTT. Encoded protein: CASSSSGTGGISSTDTQYF.

The gene calls are TRBV27 and TRBJ1-5; D is ambiguous. V was shortened by 5 bases and J by 5 bases, with 10 bases between the two germline ends. Germline V gene lookup returns CDR1 MNHEY and CDR2 SMNVEV (reference sequence). The CDR3 totals 13 residues. The CDR3 protein is CASSPLYDQPQHF. CDR3 nucleotide sequence: TGTGCCAGCAGTCCCCTTTACGATCAGCCCCAGCATTTT.

This clonotype has a handful of counts. This chain uses TRBV29-1 with TRBJ2-7; 11 bases match TRBD1. The CDR3 contains 14 residues. From germline, CDR1 is SQVTM and CDR2 ANQGSEA. Germline trimming cut 7 bases from V and 6 bases from J; bases unmatched to any gene: 11. CDR3 bases: TGCAGCGCACGATCCGCCGGGACAGGGGGCGAGCAGTACGTC. It is translated as CSARSAGTGGEQYV.

The V call is TRBV20-1, the J call TRBJ1-3, with a possible D match to TRBD1 (6 bases). Per the germline V gene, CDR1 is DFQATT and CDR2 is SNEGSKA (reference sequence). CDR3 size: 15 residues. V lost 7 bases and J 0 bases, leaving 16 bases between the germline ends. This CDR3 is CSVRDTQDSGNTIYF. The CDR3 DNA sequence: TGCAGTGTCCGGGACACCCAAGACTCTGGAAACACCATATATTTT.

In its sample, this clonotype was seen a few times. The chain recombines TRBV20-1 with TRBJ2-3; D gene unclear. This CDR3 is 14 amino acids long. Trimming pared 1 base from V and 1 base from J, leaving 9 bases between. Per the germline V gene, CDR1 is DFQATT and CDR2 is SNEGSKA (reference sequence). The chain's CDR3 is CSARALVGTDTQYF. For the CDR3, the DNA is TGCAGTGCTAGAGCCCTAGTGGGCACAGATACGCAGTATTTT.

The rearrangement links TRBV5-1 to TRBJ1-6; D gene ambiguous. The CDR3 is made up of 15 amino acids. The V end lost 0 bases, the J end lost 7 bases, and 11 bases lay between the germline ends. The V gene's germline CDR1 is SGHRS and CDR2 YFSETQ. CDR3 sequence reads: CASSLDSRTNSPLHF. The DNA of the CDR3 is TGCGCCAGCAGCTTGGATTCGAGGACGAATTCACCCCTCCACTTT.

This clonotype came up many times. The chain joins TRBV5-1 to TRBJ2-7, with TRBD2 matching over 12 bases. The V gene end was trimmed by 0 bases and the J gene end by 4 bases; junction bases not matched to a gene: 2. This CDR3 has 15 amino acids. The germline V gene has CDR1 SGHRS and CDR2 YFSETQ. The CDR3 region has the DNA TGCGCCAGCAGCTTGGGACTAGCGGGAGTATACGAGCAGTACGTC. Protein product: CASSLGLAGVYEQYV.

This chain uses TRBV7-9 with TRBJ2-1; possibly TRBD1 for D (5 bases). The CDR3 runs 14 residues. V was trimmed by 1 base and J by 4 bases, leaving 8 bases between them. Germline V CDR1 and CDR2: SEHNR, FQNEAQ (reference sequence). In DNA, the CDR3 is TGTGCCAGCAGCTTAGGACAGTATTACAATGAGCAGTTCTTC. Translation gives CASSLGQYYNEQFF.

The chain employs TRBV7-9 and TRBJ2-3; the D gene is possibly TRBD2 (6 bases). Germline V gene lookup returns CDR1 SEHNR and CDR2 FQNEAQ (reference sequence). The CDR3 has 16 amino acids. V shed 1 base and J shed 3 bases, with 14 bases lying between them. DNA for the CDR3: TGTGCCAGCAGCTTAGGCTCGGGGGTGAGGACAGATACGCAGTATTTT. Protein product: CASSLGSGVRTDTQYF.

Only a few counts were recorded for this clonotype. V is TRBV20-1 and J is TRBJ2-3; 9 nucleotides line up with TRBD2. CDR3 length: 17 residues. Germline V gene lookup returns CDR1 DFQATT and CDR2 SNEGSKA (reference sequence). The ends lost 1 base at V and 2 bases at J; junction bases unmatched: 10. The CDR3 DNA reads as TGCAGTGCTAGAGTGGGAGGTCTAGCGGGGATCACAGATACGCAGTATTTT. It codes for CSARVGGLAGITDTQYF.

This clonotype has a count of ten or more. The rearrangement joins TRBV12-3 or TRBV12-4 to TRBJ1-1, with 8 bases matching TRBD1. The J segment lost 4 bases and the V segment lost 3 bases, leaving 1 base of the junction unmatched. The CDR3 is 13 amino acids. The CDR3 is CASSFTGGTEAFF. The CDR3 nucleotides are TGTGCCAGCAGTTTCACAGGGGGCACTGAAGCTTTCTTT.

This clonotype was observed a handful of times. The rearrangement links TRBV28 to TRBJ2-2; D remains unclear. CDR1 is MDHEN, CDR2 SYDVKM, per germline. The CDR3 spans 15 residues. V was shortened by 7 bases and J by 0 bases, with 12 bases between the two germline ends. CDR3 coding DNA: TGTGCCAGCATAAGAGGCGCCTCGAACACCGGGGAGCTGTTTTTT. Translating it yields CASIRGASNTGELFF.

The chain employs TRBV24-1 and TRBJ1-5; 8 bases map to TRBD1. Germline CDR1 and CDR2: KGHDR and SFDVKD. J gave up 4 bases and V 4 bases, and 2 bases lay outside the gene matches. The CDR3 covers 14 residues. This CDR3 reads CATSERQGNQPQHF. DNA of the CDR3: TGTGCCACCAGTGAAAGACAGGGGAATCAGCCCCAGCATTTT.

The sample holds many counts of this clonotype. V and J are TRBV29-1 and TRBJ2-5; D perhaps matches TRBD2 (6 bases). The CDR3 has 11 amino acids. Per germline, CDR1 SQVTM and CDR2 ANQGSEA. The germline V and J ends were trimmed by 6 bases and 5 bases, with 10 bases remaining between them. In DNA, the CDR3 is TGCAGCGTGGATCTAGCGGAGACCCAGTACTTC. It codes for CSVDLAETQYF.

V gene TRBV6-1 combines with J gene TRBJ2-1; maybe TRBD2 (6 bases). The length of the CDR3 is 18 residues. Germline loops: CDR1 MNHNS, CDR2 SASEGT. The V and J ends lost 7 bases and 4 bases respectively, with 26 bases between them. CDR3 in amino acids: CASTPPPGVRAGYNEQFF. CDR3 DNA sequence: TGTGCCAGCACTCCTCCTCCCGGCGTGCGGGCGGGGTACAATGAGCAGTTCTTC.

The CDR3 loop reads CASSGQGREAFF. CDR3 nucleotides: TGTGCCAGCAGTGGACAGGGGCGGGAAGCTTTCTTT. The chain couples TRBV6-1 to TRBJ1-1; 8 bases line up with TRBD1. Trimming cost V 4 bases and J 8 bases; bases outside gene matches: 3. From germline, CDR1 is MNHNS and CDR2 SASEGT. This CDR3 region has 12 residues.

The rearrangement links TRBV7-8 to TRBJ2-3, with 7 bases that match TRBD2. In germline, CDR1 is SGHVS, CDR2 FQNEAQ. The ends lost 4 bases at V and 2 bases at J; junction bases unmatched: 9. The CDR3 runs to 16 residues. Here the CDR3 reads CASSSLGTTTTDTQYF. The CDR3 DNA reads TGTGCCAGCAGCTCCCTCGGGACTACAACCACAGATACGCAGTATTTT.

In its sample, this clonotype was seen many times. This chain connects TRBV5-1 to TRBJ2-2; perhaps TRBD2 as D (5 bases). CDR1 and CDR2 from the germline V gene are SGHRS and YFSETQ. This CDR3 is built from 14 residues. Trimming cost V 7 bases and J 2 bases, with 12 bases left between them. Here the CDR3 DNA reads TGCGCCAGCCGCCCGGGGTCAAACACCGGGGAGCTGTTTTTT. Its translation: CASRPGSNTGELFF.

The sample holds many counts of this clonotype. The chain recombines TRBV9 with TRBJ2-1; 11 nucleotides align to TRBD2. V lost 4 bases and J lost 5; bases outside the gene matches: 14. CDR1 and CDR2 (germline): SGDLS, YYNGEE. This CDR3 contains 18 residues. Written as DNA, the CDR3 is TGTGCCAGCAGCCCGCTAATACCGGGACTAGCGGTACACAATGAGCAGTTCTTC. It codes for CASSPLIPGLAVHNEQFF.

This sequence joins TRBV29-1 and TRBJ1-1, with no clear D. The CDR3 length is 13 residues. CDR1 and CDR2 (germline): SQVTM, ANQGSEA. Trimming pared 1 base from V and 2 bases from J, leaving 8 bases between. The CDR3 bases are TGCAGCGTTGAAGGAATATTTAACACTGAAGCTTTCTTT. It translates to CSVEGIFNTEAFF.